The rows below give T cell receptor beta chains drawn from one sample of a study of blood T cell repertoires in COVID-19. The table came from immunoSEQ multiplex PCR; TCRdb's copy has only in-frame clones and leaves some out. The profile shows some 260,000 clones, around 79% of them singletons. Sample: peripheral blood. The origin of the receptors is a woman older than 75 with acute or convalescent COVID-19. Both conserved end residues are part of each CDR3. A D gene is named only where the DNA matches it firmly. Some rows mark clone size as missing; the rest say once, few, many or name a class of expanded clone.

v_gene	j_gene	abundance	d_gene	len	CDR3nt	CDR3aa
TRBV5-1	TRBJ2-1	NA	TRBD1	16	TGCGCCAGCAGCTTGACGTCGGGGACAGGACTCAATGAGCAGTTCTTC	CASSLTSGTGLNEQFF
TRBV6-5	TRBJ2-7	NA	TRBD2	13	TGTGCTAGCAGCCAGCGGGGGATCGACGAGCAGTACTTC	CASSQRGIDEQYF
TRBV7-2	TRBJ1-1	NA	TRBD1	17	TGTGCCAGCAGCCCCCGGGGTGTAGGACAGGGCAACACTGAAGCTTTCTTT	CASSPRGVGQGNTEAFF
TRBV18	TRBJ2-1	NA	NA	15	TGTGCCAGCTCACCACAGGGCGGGGTGGTCGGCGAGCAGTTCTTC	CASSPQGGVVGEQFF
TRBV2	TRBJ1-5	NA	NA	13	TGTGCCAGCAGTGCCAGGGCGGATCAGCCCCAGCATTTT	CASSARADQPQHF
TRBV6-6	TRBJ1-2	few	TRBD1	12	TGTGCCAGCAGCCAGACAGGGGTCGGCTACACCTTC	CASSQTGVGYTF
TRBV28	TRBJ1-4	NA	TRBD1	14	TGTGCCAGCAGTTCAGGGGGGAATAATGAAAAACTGTTTTTT	CASSSGGNNEKLFF
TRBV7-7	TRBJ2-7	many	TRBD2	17	TGTGCCAGCAGCCGCTTCCCCCCTGGACTAGCGGGAGCCCAGCAGTACTTC	CASSRFPPGLAGAQQYF
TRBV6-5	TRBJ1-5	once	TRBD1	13	TGTGCCAGCAGGGGACAGGGTTATCAGCCCCAGCATTTT	CASRGQGYQPQHF
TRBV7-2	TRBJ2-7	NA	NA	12	TGTGCCAGCAGCTTATCCACCTACGAGCAGTACTTC	CASSLSTYEQYF
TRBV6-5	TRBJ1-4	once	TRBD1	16	TGTGCCAGCAGTTACTCAGGGACAGGGAGGGGTGAAAAACTGTTTTTT	CASSYSGTGRGEKLFF
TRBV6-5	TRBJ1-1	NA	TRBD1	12	TGTGCCGCTGACAGGGGAGGCACTGAAGCTTTCTTT	CAADRGGTEAFF
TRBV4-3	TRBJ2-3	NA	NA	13	TGCGCCAGCAGCCAAGATGGCGGGTATACGCAGTATTTT	CASSQDGGYTQYF
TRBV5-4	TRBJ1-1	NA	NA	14	TGTGCCAGCAGCCCGCCAGGTGAGAACACTGAAGCTTTCTTT	CASSPPGENTEAFF
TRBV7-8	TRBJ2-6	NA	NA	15	TGTGCCAGCAGCTTACAGGATACTGGGGCCAACGTCCTGACTTTC	CASSLQDTGANVLTF
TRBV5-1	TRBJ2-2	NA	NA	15	TGCGCCAGCAGCTCGCAGGGTCTGAACACCGGGGAGCTGTTTTTT	CASSSQGLNTGELFF
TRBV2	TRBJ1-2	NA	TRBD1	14	TGTGCCAGCAGTGAAGGGACAGGACCCTATGGCTACACCTTC	CASSEGTGPYGYTF
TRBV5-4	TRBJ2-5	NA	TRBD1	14	TGTGCCAGCAGTCTTCAGGGGGCCGGAGAGACCCAGTACTTC	CASSLQGAGETQYF
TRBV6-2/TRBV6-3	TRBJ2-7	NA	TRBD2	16	TGTGCCAGCAGTACCCCCCGAGCGGGGAGGGTTTACGAGCAGTACTTC	CASSTPRAGRVYEQYF
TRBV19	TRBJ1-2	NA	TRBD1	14	TGTGCCAGTAGTAGAGGGGGCTTCGGCTATGGCTACACCTTC	CASSRGGFGYGYTF
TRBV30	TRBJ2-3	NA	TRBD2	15	TGTGCCTGGAGTGTTGGTGGCGGGAGGTCAGATACGCAGTATTTT	CAWSVGGGRSDTQYF
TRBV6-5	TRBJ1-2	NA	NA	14	TGTGCCAGCAGTTACTCGAGGCAGTTCTATGGCTACACCTTC	CASSYSRQFYGYTF
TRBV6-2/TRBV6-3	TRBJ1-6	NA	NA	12	TGTGCCAGCAGTTTCAATTTTTCACCCCTCCACTTT	CASSFNFSPLHF
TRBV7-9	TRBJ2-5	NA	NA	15	TGTGCCAGCAGCTTGGGGCAGGGCGACCAAGAGACCCAGTACTTC	CASSLGQGDQETQYF
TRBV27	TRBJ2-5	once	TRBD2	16	TGTGCCAGCAGTTCCTTACTAAGCGGGAGGGAAGAGACCCAGTACTTC	CASSSLLSGREETQYF
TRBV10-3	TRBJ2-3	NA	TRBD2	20	TGTGCCATCAGTGGGGTTAAGAGCGGGGGGGCGGATTATCCCACAGATACGCAGTATTTT	CAISGVKSGGADYPTDTQYF
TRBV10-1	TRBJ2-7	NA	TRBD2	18	TGCGCCAGCAGTGAGCCCTCCATAATAGCGGGAGGGCGCTACGAGCAGTACTTC	CASSEPSIIAGGRYEQYF
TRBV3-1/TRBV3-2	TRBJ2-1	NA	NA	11	TGTGCCAGCAGCCCCGGGACTCAGCAGTTCTTC	CASSPGTQQFF
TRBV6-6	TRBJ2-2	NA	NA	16	TGTGCCAGCAGTTACTCTTTCGGGACAATCACCGGGGAGCTGTTTTTT	CASSYSFGTITGELFF
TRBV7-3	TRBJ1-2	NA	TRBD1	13	TGTGCCAGCAGCTCCACAGGGGTGGGTGGCTACACCTTC	CASSSTGVGGYTF
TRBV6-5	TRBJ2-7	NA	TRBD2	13	TGTGCCAGCAGTACCGGGGGGGGCTACGAGCAGTACTTC	CASSTGGGYEQYF
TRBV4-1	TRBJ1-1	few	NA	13	TGCGCCAGCAGCCAAGATCTCGGTGCACAAGCTTTCTTT	CASSQDLGAQAFF
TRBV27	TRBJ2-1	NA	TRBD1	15	TGTGCCAGCAGTTTAGGGACAGGGGTATTGAATGAGCAGTTCTTC	CASSLGTGVLNEQFF
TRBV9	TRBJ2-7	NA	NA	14	TGTGCCAGCAGCGTAGATGACGTCAGGGCGCAGCAGTACTTC	CASSVDDVRAQQYF
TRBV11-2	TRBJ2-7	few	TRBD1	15	TGTGCCAGCAGCTTAGGTGGGACAGGGGCCTACGAGCAGTACTTC	CASSLGGTGAYEQYF
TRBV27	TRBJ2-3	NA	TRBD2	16	TGTGCCAGCAGCATGGGGGCGGGAGGGTTCACAGATACGCAGTATTTT	CASSMGAGGFTDTQYF
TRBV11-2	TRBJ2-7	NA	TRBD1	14	TGTGCCAGCAGCTTAGGGGGGACAGGCTACGAGCAGTACTTC	CASSLGGTGYEQYF
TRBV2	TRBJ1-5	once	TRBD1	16	TGTGCCAGCAGTGACCTTGGGACAGGCAACAATCAGCCCCAGCATTTT	CASSDLGTGNNQPQHF
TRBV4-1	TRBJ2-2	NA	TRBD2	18	TGCGCCAGCAGCCAACAGCCTTGGACTAGCGGGTACTCCGGGGAGCTGTTTTTT	CASSQQPWTSGYSGELFF
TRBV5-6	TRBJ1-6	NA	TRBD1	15	TGTGCCAGCAGCTTACCGGGACAGCATAATTCACCCCTCCACTTT	CASSLPGQHNSPLHF
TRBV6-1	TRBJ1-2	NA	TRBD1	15	TGTGCCAGCAGTGAAGAACAGGGGTCCCTTTATGGCTACACCTTC	CASSEEQGSLYGYTF
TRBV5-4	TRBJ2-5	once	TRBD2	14	TGTGCCAGCAGCTTGGGACTAGCGGGGGAGACCCAGTACTTC	CASSLGLAGETQYF
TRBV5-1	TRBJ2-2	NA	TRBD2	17	TGCGCCAGCAGCCTACCGACTAGCGGGAGTAAGGCCGGGGAGCTGTTTTTT	CASSLPTSGSKAGELFF
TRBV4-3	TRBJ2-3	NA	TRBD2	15	TGCGCCAGCAGCCAATTTTCTAGCGGGTCAGATACGCAGTATTTT	CASSQFSSGSDTQYF
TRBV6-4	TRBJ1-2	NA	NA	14	TGTGCCAGCAGTGACTCCGCGGGACGATTTGGCTACACCTTC	CASSDSAGRFGYTF